The 4 T cell receptor beta chains in this list originate from one sample, sequenced in a study of shared clonotypes between healthy human individuals. Produced via immunoSEQ multiplex PCR; TCRdb's table is partial and in-frame only. The repertoire holds 90,000 to 150,000 clones, with under 70% as singletons. Material for sequencing was memory CD8+ T cells sorted from blood. The subset is: CD45RO+ cells pooled with CCR7-negative TemRA cells. The receptor source for this set is a woman aged 25 to 45 in good health.

This clone is categorized as medium-sized. The rearrangement links TRBV7-6 to TRBJ2-5; D possibly corresponds to TRBD2 (5 bases). Trimming left V 2 bases short and J 3 bases short, with 10 bases between. CDR1 is SGHVS and CDR2 is FNYEAQ in the germline V gene. The CDR3 runs to 14 residues. In DNA, the CDR3 is TGTGCCAGCAGCTTATTTCGGGGTAAAGAGACCCAGTACTTC. Its translation is CASSLFRGKETQYF.

This rearrangement joins TRBV6-5 to TRBJ2-5; D unresolved. Between the trimmed V and J ends, which lost 10 bases and 5 bases, there was a span of 17 bases. Germline CDR1 reads MNHEY; CDR2 reads SVGAGI. CDR3 length: 13 residues. The CDR3 sequence is CATNIPSGETQYF. As DNA, the CDR3 is TGTGCCACCAATATCCCCTCGGGTGAGACCCAGTACTTC.

This chain connects TRBV20-1 to TRBJ2-7; D might be TRBD1 or TRBD2, each matching 5 bases. This CDR3 is built from 11 residues. V lost 6 bases, J lost 6 bases, and 12 bases lay in between. The germline V gene encodes CDR1 DFQATT and CDR2 SNEGSKA (reference sequence). Here the CDR3 reads CSAPGPSEQYF. The CDR3 DNA is TGCAGTGCCCCGGGGCCGAGCGAGCAGTACTTC.

This chain connects TRBV10-3 to TRBJ2-1; D not certain. Germline V gene lookup returns CDR1 ENHRY and CDR2 SYGVKD. V dropped 2 bases and J dropped 4 bases, with 15 bases sitting between them. The CDR3 has 16 residues. For the CDR3, the DNA is TGTGCCATCAGTGAGCAAGATTCTGAAGTGTACAATGAGCAGTTCTTC. Its translation is CAISEQDSEVYNEQFF.